This TCR beta chain appears in the sequencing data of a study of sequential checkpoint blockade in melanoma. Study at large: Each arm's sequence ended with maintenance nivolumab.

This table comes from immunoSEQ multiplex PCR, and its TCRdb copy is limited to in-frame clones, with some not included. The data contain approximately 28,000 clones, about 83% of them seen just once; the ten biggest clones take up around 17%. The treatment: randomized to nivolumab then ipilimumab (arm A) or the reverse (arm B). None of the patients previously received DNA-damaging chemotherapy. From thawed PBMCs, live CD3+CD8+ cells negative for CD19 and CD56 were sorted. Trimming left V 4 bases short and J 7 bases short, with 11 bases between. The CDR3 spans 13 residues. Germline V lookup: CDR1 MNHEY, CDR2 SVGAGI.

Source: CD8+ T cells sorted from blood (inferred from file names), taken from a patient given nivolumab and ipilimumab in sequence. This rearrangement joins TRBV6-5 to TRBJ2-1, with D perhaps TRBD1 (6 bases). The sequence was collected from a human donor with melanoma. CDR3 nucleotides: TGTGCCAGCAGTTTAGGTCAGGGGAATGAGCAGTTCTTC. Its translation: CASSLGQGNEQFF.